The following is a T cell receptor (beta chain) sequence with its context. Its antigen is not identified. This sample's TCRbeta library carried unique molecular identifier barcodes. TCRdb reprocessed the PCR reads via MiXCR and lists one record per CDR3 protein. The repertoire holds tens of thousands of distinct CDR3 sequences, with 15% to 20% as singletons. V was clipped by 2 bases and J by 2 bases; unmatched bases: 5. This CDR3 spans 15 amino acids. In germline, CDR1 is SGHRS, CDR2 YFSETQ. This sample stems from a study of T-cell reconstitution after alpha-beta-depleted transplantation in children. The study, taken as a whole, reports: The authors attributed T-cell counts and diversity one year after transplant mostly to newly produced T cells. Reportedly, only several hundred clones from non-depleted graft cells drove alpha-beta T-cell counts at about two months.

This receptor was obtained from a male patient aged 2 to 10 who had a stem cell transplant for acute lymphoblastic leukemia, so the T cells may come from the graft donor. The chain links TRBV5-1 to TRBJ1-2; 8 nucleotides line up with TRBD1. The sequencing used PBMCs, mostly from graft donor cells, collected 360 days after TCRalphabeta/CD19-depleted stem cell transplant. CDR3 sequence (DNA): TGCGCCAGCAGCTTCGGACAGGGCTTCAACTATGGCTACACCTTC. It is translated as CASSFGQGFNYGYTF.